This record looks at one T cell receptor beta chain sequence and its context. This sample is drawn from a study of blood T cell repertoires in COVID-19. In the study overall: There were acute and convalescent COVID-19 samples, and they came from the United States, Italy and Spain. T cells, B-cell-depleted T cells, or PBMCs provided the cDNA or gDNA that served as material.

Germline V lookup: CDR1 MRHNA, CDR2 SNTAGT. The CDR3 has 15 amino acids. The ends were cut back, 5 bases at V and 0 bases at J, with 14 bases in the middle. Per the study methods: Reference gene primer amplification gave estimated nucleated cell counts. Here immunoSEQ multiplex PCR was the method, and the copy in TCRdb shows in-frame clones only, minus some. V and J calls and clone size are as listed in that table; D and trimming were resolved from the DNA. Of about 44,000 clones in the sample, 75% to 90% were seen once. The rearrangement uses TRBV6-4 and TRBJ2-7; a weak D match, TRBD2 (7 bases). Sequencing was carried out using peripheral blood. The receptor was derived from a woman aged 40 to 50 with acute or convalescent COVID-19. CDR3 sequence (DNA): TGTGCCAGCAGTACAGAGGGGGGGAGCTCCTACGAGCAGTACTTC. It translates to CASSTEGGSSYEQYF.